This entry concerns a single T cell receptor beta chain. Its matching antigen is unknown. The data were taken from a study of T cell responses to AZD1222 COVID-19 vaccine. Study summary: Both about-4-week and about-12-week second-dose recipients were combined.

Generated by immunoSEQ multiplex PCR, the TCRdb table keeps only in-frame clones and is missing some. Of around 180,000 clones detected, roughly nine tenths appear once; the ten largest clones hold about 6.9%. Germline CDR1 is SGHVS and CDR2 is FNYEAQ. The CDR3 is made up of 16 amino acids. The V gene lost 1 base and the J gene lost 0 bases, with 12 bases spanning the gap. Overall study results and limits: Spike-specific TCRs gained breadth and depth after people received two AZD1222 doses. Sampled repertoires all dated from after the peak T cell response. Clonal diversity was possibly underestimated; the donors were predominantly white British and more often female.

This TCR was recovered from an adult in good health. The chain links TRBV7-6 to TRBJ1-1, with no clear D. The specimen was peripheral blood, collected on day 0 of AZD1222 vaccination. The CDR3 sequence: CASSLVGGTMNTEAFF. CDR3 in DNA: TGTGCCAGCAGCTTAGTTGGCGGTACCATGAACACTGAAGCTTTCTTT.